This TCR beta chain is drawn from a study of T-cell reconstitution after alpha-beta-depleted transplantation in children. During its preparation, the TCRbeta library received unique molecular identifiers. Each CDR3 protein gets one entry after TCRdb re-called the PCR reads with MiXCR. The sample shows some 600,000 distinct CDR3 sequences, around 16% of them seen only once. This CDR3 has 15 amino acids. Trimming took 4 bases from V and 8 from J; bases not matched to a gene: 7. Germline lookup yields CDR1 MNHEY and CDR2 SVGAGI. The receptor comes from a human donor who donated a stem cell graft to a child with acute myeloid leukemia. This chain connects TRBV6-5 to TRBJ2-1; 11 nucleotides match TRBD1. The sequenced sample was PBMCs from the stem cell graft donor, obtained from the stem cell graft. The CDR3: CASSSGQGGRDEQFF. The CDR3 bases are TGTGCCAGCAGTTCGGGACAGGGGGGGCGGGATGAGCAGTTCTTC.